A selection of T cell receptor beta chains follows, all from one sample in a study of regulatory T cells in long-lasting Graves disease. Each CDR3 protein gets one entry after TCRdb re-called the multiplex PCR reads with MiXCR. Counted here are about 330,000 distinct CDR3 sequences, under 20% occurring once; the ten biggest clones make up about 19%. The data also belong to a second study, concerning T cells in Graves' hyperthyroidism and ophthalmopathy.

The sequencing used peripheral blood mononuclear cells (PBMCs), collected at new diagnosis, from a patient treated with antithyroid drugs. The receptors originated from a young woman with Graves disease. The CDR3 runs from the conserved cysteine through the conserved F or W. The D gene is left open where the match is weak. Where a row states a size, it is once, few, many or the class of an expanded clone; other rows omit it.

clone size,J gene,V gene,D gene,CDR3 DNA,CDR3 protein
.,TRBJ2-3,TRBV5-1,TRBD2,TGCGCCAGCAGTCTGACTAGCGGGGGTTACACAGATACGCAGTATTTT,CASSLTSGGYTDTQYF
many,TRBJ2-3,TRBV5-1,.,TGCGCCAGCAGCTTGGCTGTGAACGGGGGGCAGGATACGCAGTATTTT,CASSLAVNGGQDTQYF
many,TRBJ1-2,TRBV11-2,.,TGTGCCAGCAGCTTAGGAGTGGACAGCCACTATGGCTACACCTTC,CASSLGVDSHYGYTF
many,TRBJ2-2,TRBV6-1,.,TGTGCCAGTAAAGGAGCGGAGAACACCGGGGAGCTGTTTTTT,CASKGAENTGELFF
few,TRBJ1-1,TRBV7-9,.,TGTGCCAGCAGCTTAGGGGCGGTTGAAGCTTTCTTT,CASSLGAVEAFF
.,TRBJ1-3,TRBV6-5,.,TGTGCCAGCAGTTACTCTAAACAGAGCTCTGGGAACACCATATATTTT,CASSYSKQSSGNTIYF
many,TRBJ2-5,TRBV11-2,TRBD1,TGTGCCAGCAGCCCAGGACAGGGGGCGGGTGAGACCCAGTACTTC,CASSPGQGAGETQYF
many,TRBJ1-2,TRBV20-1,.,TGCAGTGCTAGAGATCGCTACGGGGGAATGGGCTACACCTTC,CSARDRYGGMGYTF
many,TRBJ2-7,TRBV28,TRBD2,TGTGCCAGCAGTTTAATGACCAGCGGGAGGGGCGAGCAGTACTTC,CASSLMTSGRGEQYF
few,TRBJ2-1,TRBV20-1,.,TGCAGTGCTAGAGATGCAGTGAGAGGTGGTGAGCAGTTCTTC,CSARDAVRGGEQFF
.,TRBJ2-6,TRBV5-1,.,TGCGCCAGTGGACAGTCGGCTGGGGCCAACGTCCTGACTTTC,CASGQSAGANVLTF
many,TRBJ2-3,TRBV7-2,.,TGTGCCAGCAGCTCGTTAGAAGATACGCAGTATTTT,CASSSLEDTQYF
.,TRBJ1-2,TRBV13,TRBD1,TGTGCCAGCAGCTTAGGCCGGGGACAGGGGGGCTATGGCTACACCTTC,CASSLGRGQGGYGYTF
many,TRBJ2-3,TRBV27,.,TGTGCCAGCAGTAGGGGGATCCCTGCAGATACGCAGTATTTT,CASSRGIPADTQYF